This T cell receptor beta chain is drawn from a study of a mutant IDH1 vaccine in newly diagnosed glioma (dated by TCRdb to the early 2020s). For the study in its entirety: Vaccination began 4-6 weeks after radiotherapy alone, or alongside temozolomide cycles in the chemotherapy-containing groups. Of the roughly 33 treated patients, around 62% were male and around 40% were female, and the mean age was approximately 40 years. Prior to enrollment, patients had been given standard therapy consisting of radiotherapy alone, temozolomide alone, or radiochemotherapy with temozolomide, with the combination given to most patients. The week-35 safety follow-up was designated visit V12, and the week-47 end of study was designated visit V13. Six visits were used for peripheral blood collection: V03 (baseline), V05, V07, V10, V12 and V13. Longitudinal TCRB deep sequencing was done for 25 treated patients, wherever samples were available for exploratory analyses. The study at large found these results: Selection of PBMC samples for TCRB deep sequencing was based on availability. Across multiple MHC alleles, vaccine-induced immune responses were seen in around 93% of patients. Pseudoprogression appeared unrelated to alterations in the top peripheral T cell clonotypes detected by TCRB sequencing. According to the authors, sample limitations meant that analyses of patient blood samples could not be reproduced.

About this clone: Its antigen is unknown. No qualities accompany the bases; no much larger clone lies one base away.

Libraries were made using the immunoSEQ multiplex PCR assay. Rearranged TCR beta chain sequences were amplified using the hsTCRB Kit according to the manufacturer's protocol. Sequencing of TCRB libraries was carried out on an Illumina MiSeq. Per the authors' processing: Demultiplexing, trimming and gene mapping were performed with the kit vendor's proprietary platform. Sourced from immuneACCESS, this table was stored by TCRdb with only in-frame sequences that have V and J called. A share of the clones is absent; for the studies checked, an unresolved V gene accounts for under half, and the remainder has no known explanation. The V and J calls and clone size come from that table; D and trimming were worked out from the DNA. Recorded for this sample are tens of thousands of clones; about four fifths of them occurred a single time. Clones ranked in the top ten supply 4.5% to 6% of the sample. Trimming takes 6 bases from V and 6 bases from J, and the germline ends sit 10 bases apart. Its CDR3 holds 12 amino acids, cysteine through phenylalanine. The kept DNA is CDR3 alone, 36 bases in frame from the first base. The CDR1 and CDR2 encoded by the germline V gene (reference sequence) are LNHDA and SQIVND.

The sample's time point label, in plain terms: week 35, safety follow-up. Each vaccine dose, consisting of 300 ug of a 20-mer mutant IDH1 peptide in Montanide, was administered subcutaneously with topical imiquimod. Across visits V03 through V10, patients got a total of eight vaccinations, given in weeks 1, 3, 5, 7, 11, 15, 19 and 23. Donors had newly diagnosed WHO grade 3 or 4 IDH1-mutant astrocytomas with loss of nuclear ATRX. The samples were drawn from NOA16, a multicentre, single-arm, open-label phase I trial in Germany that tested a mutant IDH1 peptide vaccine in humans for the first time. Genomic DNA for TCRB sequencing was extracted from EDTA blood using the DNeasy Blood and Tissue Kit.

The sample in question was PBMCs, obtained from a glioma patient whose treatment included an IDH1 peptide vaccine. The sequence came from a woman between 40 and 50 years old with glioma. Some clones in this sample may be carry-over from other donors' samples. The chain joins TRBV19 to TRBJ2-3; a tentative D match to TRBD2 spans 6 bases. The DNA sequence is TGTGCCAGTAGGGGAGGATTGGATACGCAGTATTTT. Translation gives CASRGGLDTQYF.